This TCR beta chain was retrieved from a study of cytomegalovirus exposure and HLA in healthy donors. Across the study: HLA-typed donors contributed some 87 million unique TCRs, which were held in an early data release.

60 Vbeta and 13 Jbeta primers were used in PCR. The assay was immunoSEQ multiplex PCR, and TCRdb's table has in-frame clones only and misses some. Its listing shows tens of thousands of clones. Comments on this clone: As yet, its antigen is unknown. At one end the junction does not follow the germline gene, possibly because of a read error.

In germline, CDR1 is GTSNPN, CDR2 SVGIG (reference sequence). The CDR3 runs to 13 residues. General study results and limits: Researchers reported in a later analysis that a missense DCLRE1C variant was tied to TCR beta V- and J-gene trimming.

This clonotype was sampled from a woman younger than 30 in good health and CMV-seronegative. The chain joins TRBV30 to TRBJ2-7, with D perhaps TRBD1 (5 bases). The sequencing sample was made of PBMCs. CDR3: CAWSVWGEFGQHF. CDR3 in DNA: TGTGCCTGGAGTGTCTGGGGCGAATTTGGGCAGCACTTC. Together with reference TRBV30 and TRBJ2-7, the CDR3 gives the full variable domain: SQTIHQWPATLVQPVGSPLSLECTVEGTSNPNLYWYRQAAGRGLQLLFYSVGIGQISSEVPQNLSASRPQDRQFILSSKKLLLSDSGFYLCAWSVWGEFGQHFGPGTRLTVT.